Presented here are 20 T cell receptor beta chains from one specimen sequenced in a study of T cell repertoires in cytomegalovirus infection. These receptors have no known antigen. TCRdb reanalysed the reads using MiXCR and keeps one entry per CDR3 protein. The table lists tens of thousands of distinct CDR3 sequences, 20% to 30% of them singletons. The material sequenced was CD8+ T cells from cultured PBMCs, taken from culture after CMV antigen stimulation. These receptors were taken from a human donor in good health (CMV status not recorded). Some clones in this sample may be carry-over from other donors' samples.

This clonotype came up many times. The junction shows a germline mismatch at one end, possibly a read error. The chain uses TRBV7-8 and TRBJ2-1, with D hard to call. The V gene's germline CDR1 is SGHVS and CDR2 FQNEAQ. This CDR3 comprises 13 residues. The DNA of the CDR3 is TGTGCCAGCAGCACCTCTACCTACCATGAGCAGTTCTTC. This encodes CASSTSTYHEQFF.

This sequence joins TRBV6-2 or TRBV6-3 and TRBJ1-1; D call uncertain. The V end was cut by 6 bases, the J end by 4 bases, with 15 bases between. Germline V gene sequence: CDR1 MNHEY, CDR2 SVGEGT. The CDR3 consists of 14 residues. The CDR3 region has the DNA TGTGCCAGCAGCCGAGATGGTTCGGGCACTGAAGCTTTCTTT. It specifies CASSRDGSGTEAFF.

This clonotype was counted a few times. Its ends do not fully match the called genes, so a read error is possible. The gene calls are TRBV15 and TRBJ1-1; D gene uncertain. Germline V lookup: CDR1 LNHNV, CDR2 YYDKDF (reference sequence). The CDR3 is made up of 14 amino acids. The CDR3 protein is CASSRGRADTEAFF. As DNA, the CDR3 is TGTGCCAGCAGCAGAGGGAGGGCGGACACTGAAGCTTTCTTT. The full variable domain, in which reference TRBV15 and TRBJ1-1 provide the parts outside the CDR3, is DAMVIQNPRYQVTQFGKPVTLSCSQTLNHNVMYWYQQKSSQAPKLLFHYYDKDFNNEADTPDNFQSRRPNTSFCFLDIRSPGLGDTAMYLCASSRGRADTEAFFGQGTRLTVV.

This clonotype has only a few counts. The rearrangement joins TRBV27 to TRBJ2-6; possibly TRBD2 for D (5 bases). Germline CDR1 reads MNHEY; CDR2 reads SMNVEV (reference sequence). The CDR3 extends over 16 amino acids. Trimming shortened V by 0 bases and J by 3 bases, and 9 bases separated the two germline ends. This CDR3 is CASSLSGVDGANVLTF. The CDR3 region has the DNA TGTGCCAGCAGTTTATCGGGAGTGGATGGGGCCAACGTCCTGACTTTC. Using reference TRBV27 and TRBJ2-6 for the parts outside the CDR3, the full variable domain is EAQVTQNPRYLITVTGKKLTVTCSQNMNHEYMSWYRQDPGLGLRQIYYSMNVEVTDKGDVPEGYKVSRKEKRNFPLILESPSPNQTSLYFCASSLSGVDGANVLTFGAGSRLTVL.

The chain uses TRBV9 and TRBJ1-3, with 7 bases fitting TRBD1. This CDR3 has 16 residues. Germline CDR1 is SGDLS and CDR2 is YYNGEE. J lost 0 bases, V lost 5 bases, and 8 bases had no gene match. In DNA, the CDR3 is TGTGCCAGCAGTGATCAGACAGGGCGCTCTGGAAACACCATATATTTT. Its translation: CASSDQTGRSGNTIYF.

The chain joins TRBV15 to TRBJ1-2, with a possible D match to TRBD1 (6 bases). Trimming stripped 6 bases from V and 0 bases from J, with 8 bases between. Germline CDR1 and CDR2: LNHNV and YYDKDF (reference sequence). The CDR3 has 13 amino acids. The DNA of the CDR3 is TGTGCCACCAGTCCAGGGGCTAACTATGGCTACACCTTC. It specifies CATSPGANYGYTF.

This clonotype was seen ten or more times. The chain combines TRBV7-2 with TRBJ1-2; D is unresolved. CDR3 length equals 13 residues. The germline V gene encodes CDR1 SGHTA and CDR2 FQGNSA. Trimming left V 5 bases short and J 3 bases short, with 10 bases between. CDR3 residues: CASSQQSYYGYTF. The CDR3 DNA follows: TGTGCCAGCAGCCAACAGAGCTACTATGGCTACACCTTC.

The V gene is TRBV27, the J gene TRBJ2-1; TRBD2 might be the D (6 bases). V shed 4 bases and J shed 8 bases, with 24 bases lying between them. This CDR3 is 17 amino acids long. Germline loops: CDR1 MNHEY, CDR2 SMNVEV (reference sequence). The CDR3 DNA follows: TGTGCCAGCAGTTCCCTCCCTTCCGGGAGCATAGTATATGAGCAGTTCTTC. Protein: CASSSLPSGSIVYEQFF.

The chain links TRBV6-6 to TRBJ1-2; weak D call: TRBD1 (6 bases). V was clipped by 2 bases and J by 6 bases, with 22 bases between them. Germline CDR1 reads MNHNY; CDR2 reads SVGAGI (reference sequence). This CDR3 has 17 amino acids. The CDR3 sequence is CASSYDPRGRNPDGYTF. CDR3 nucleotides: TGTGCCAGCAGTTACGATCCCAGGGGCAGGAATCCAGATGGCTACACCTTC.

This clonotype was picked up many times. The V call is TRBV10-3, the J call TRBJ2-7; 11 nucleotides match TRBD1. Germline V gene sequence: CDR1 ENHRY, CDR2 SYGVKD. V dropped 0 bases and J dropped 2; count of bases not matched to a gene: 0. The CDR3 is 15 residues long. The CDR3 sequence: CAISESGQGAYEQYF. The CDR3 bases are TGTGCCATCAGTGAGTCGGGACAGGGGGCCTACGAGCAGTACTTC.

This clonotype was detected only a few times. The V call is TRBV12-3 or TRBV12-4, the J call TRBJ2-7, with D uncertain. V was cut by 0 bases and J by 7 bases, with 7 bases left in between. CDR3 size: 12 residues. CDR3 loop: CASSLADHEQYF. For the CDR3, the DNA is TGTGCCAGCAGTTTAGCGGACCATGAGCAGTACTTC.

The V gene is TRBV6-4, the J gene TRBJ1-6; TRBD1 matches at 7 bases. The junction had 10 bases not matched to a gene; V was cut back by 8 bases and J by 6 bases. The germline gives CDR1 MRHNA, CDR2 SNTAGT. This CDR3 is built from 15 residues. The CDR3 protein is CASGSGTEINSPLHF. In nucleotides, the CDR3 is TGTGCCAGCGGGTCCGGGACAGAAATTAATTCACCCCTCCACTTT.

The rearrangement uses TRBV5-1 and TRBJ2-7, with D perhaps TRBD2 (5 bases). The length of the CDR3 is 12 residues. In germline, CDR1 is SGHRS, CDR2 YFSETQ. The germline V and J ends were trimmed by 4 bases and 7 bases, with 12 bases remaining between them. The CDR3, as DNA: TGCGCCAGCAGCCCAGCGGTTGGGGAGCAGTACTTC. Translating it yields CASSPAVGEQYF. The full variable domain, completed using reference TRBV5-1 and TRBJ2-7, is KAGVTQTPRYLIKTRGQQVTLSCSPISGHRSVSWYQQTPGQGLQFLFEYFSETQRNKGNFPGRFSGRQFSNSRSEMNVSTLELGDSALYLCASSPAVGEQYFGPGTRLTVT.

This clonotype occurred a few times. V and J are TRBV19 and TRBJ2-7, with D perhaps matching TRBD2 (6 bases). V was pared by 7 bases and J by 2 bases, with 15 bases between. Germline CDR1 reads LNHDA; CDR2 reads SQIVND (reference sequence). There are 14 residues in the CDR3. The CDR3 coding sequence is TGTGCCAGTAAGTCCGGGACGGGAGCCTACGAGCAGTACTTC. Amino acids: CASKSGTGAYEQYF.

Many counts were recorded for this clonotype. The genes are TRBV28 and TRBJ2-2; 8 nucleotides agree with TRBD2. After removal of 10 bases from V and 2 bases from J, the junction contained 15 bases not matched to a gene. This CDR3 is built from 17 residues. CDR1 and CDR2 (germline): MDHEN, SYDVKM. This CDR3 is CAIPRGKRGPNTGELFF. The CDR3 coding sequence is TGTGCCATCCCCCGGGGCAAGCGGGGGCCAAACACCGGGGAGCTGTTTTTT.

The CDR3 spells CASIDSSSPDTQYF. CDR3 nucleotide sequence: TGTGCCAGCATCGACAGTTCTTCCCCAGATACGCAGTATTTT. This chain uses TRBV11-3 with TRBJ2-3; TRBD1 is a possible D gene (5 bases). This CDR3 region has 14 residues. V lost 7 bases and J lost 4, with 15 bases in between. Germline V lookup: CDR1 SGHNT, CDR2 YENEEA.

The V and J genes are TRBV7-9 and TRBJ2-1, with D unresolved. This CDR3 is 13 amino acids long. The V gene lost 5 bases and the J gene lost 9 bases, with 14 bases spanning the gap. Germline V gene lookup returns CDR1 SEHNR and CDR2 FQNEAQ (reference sequence). CDR3 in DNA: TGTGCCAGCAGCCCCGCAACGGTCGGTGAGCAGTTCTTC. Translation gives CASSPATVGEQFF.

The chain has TRBV7-6 and TRBJ2-1, with D maybe TRBD1 (6 bases). This CDR3 comprises 14 residues. The germline V gene encodes CDR1 SGHVS and CDR2 FNYEAQ. Trimming left V 6 bases short and J 9 bases short, with 18 bases between. This CDR3 is CASRPSTGFGEQFF. CDR3 DNA sequence: TGTGCCAGCAGACCATCTACAGGGTTCGGTGAGCAGTTCTTC.

The chain couples TRBV6-4 to TRBJ1-5, with D possibly being TRBD1 (5 bases). The CDR3 spans 13 residues. V shed 7 bases and J shed 3 bases, with 10 bases lying between them. Germline V gives CDR1 MRHNA, CDR2 SNTAGT. CDR3 sequence reads: CASNGTDNQPQHF. The CDR3 nucleotides read TGTGCCAGCAATGGGACGGACAATCAGCCCCAGCATTTT.

This clonotype appeared many times. V gene TRBV11-1 combines with J gene TRBJ1-1; D is perhaps TRBD1 (6 bases). CDR1 and CDR2 (germline): SGHAT, FQDESV (reference sequence). Trimming removed 5 bases at V and 2 bases at J, with 9 bases between. The CDR3 sequence is 13 residues long. The CDR3 sequence is CASSAGHNTEAFF. CDR3 DNA sequence: TGTGCCAGCAGCGCGGGACACAACACTGAAGCTTTCTTT.